The 29 T cell receptor beta chains below were found in one sample sequenced in a study of blood T cell repertoires in COVID-19. Measured with immunoSEQ multiplex PCR; TCRdb has only the in-frame clones, and not every one. Of tens of thousands of clones detected, around four fifths appear once; the ten largest clones hold approximately 21%. Material for sequencing was peripheral blood. The receptor set was obtained from a man aged 30-40 years with COVID-19, enrolled during active disease.

V usage is TRBV27 and J usage is TRBJ1-1; 9 nucleotides align to TRBD1. J was trimmed by 4 bases and V by 5 bases; bases with no gene match: 11. Germline V lookup: CDR1 MNHEY, CDR2 SMNVEV (reference sequence). The CDR3 contains 16 residues. DNA for the CDR3: TGTGCCAGCAGTCCTATCACAACAGGGGGCGGCACTGAAGCTTTCTTT. Translating it yields CASSPITTGGGTEAFF.

This clone was counted once. The chain joins TRBV7-9 to TRBJ2-3; TRBD1 matches 7 bases. The CDR3 is made up of 14 amino acids. CDR1 is SEHNR, CDR2 FQNEAQ, per germline (reference sequence). The V segment lost 5 bases and the J segment 5 bases; nucleotides outside the gene matches: 7. CDR3 nucleotide sequence: TGTGCCAGCAGCCCTGACAGGGAGAAAGATACGCAGTATTTT. This codes for CASSPDREKDTQYF.

This sequence joins TRBV2 and TRBJ2-5, with TRBD2 matching 15 bases. Germline CDR1 SNHLY, CDR2 FYNNEI. V gave up 11 bases and J gave up 5 bases; unmatched junction bases: 12. The CDR3 contains 16 residues. The CDR3: CASSGLAGGPQETQYF. CDR3 coding DNA: TGTGCCTCAAGTGGACTAGCGGGGGGGCCTCAGGAGACCCAGTACTTC.

The J gene is TRBJ2-5, the V gene TRBV2, with unresolved D. The CDR3 contains 13 residues. Germline CDR1 SNHLY, CDR2 FYNNEI. The V end was cut by 3 bases, the J end by 5 bases, with 10 bases between. The CDR3: CASSDLAFETQYF. The CDR3 nucleotides are TGTGCCAGCAGTGATTTGGCTTTTGAGACCCAGTACTTC.

The chain joins TRBV5-1 to TRBJ2-2; perhaps TRBD1 as D (6 bases). The germline V and J ends were trimmed by 7 bases and 4 bases, with 17 bases remaining between them. Germline-derived CDR1 and CDR2 are SGHRS and YFSETQ. The CDR3 is 15 amino acids. CDR3 residues: CASAFGEGGTGELFF. The CDR3 DNA reads as TGCGCCAGCGCCTTCGGGGAAGGGGGCACCGGGGAGCTGTTTTTT.

This chain joins TRBV18 and TRBJ1-4, with 7 bases lining up with TRBD1. Germline V CDR1 and CDR2: KGHSH, LQKENI. The CDR3 is 15 residues long. V was clipped by 1 base and J by 6 bases; unmatched bases: 5. The CDR3, as DNA: TGTGCCAGCTCACCACGAGGGGGCGCCGATGAAAAACTGTTTTTT. Protein: CASSPRGGADEKLFF. The full variable domain, completed using reference TRBV18 and TRBJ1-4, is NAGVMQNPRHLVRRRGQEARLRCSPMKGHSHVYWYRQLPEEGLKFMVYLQKENIIDESGMPKERFSAEFPKEGPSILRIQQVVRGDSAAYFCASSPRGGADEKLFFGSGTQLSVL.

The V and J genes are TRBV7-9 and TRBJ1-1; 7 bases match TRBD1. Trimming took 4 bases from V and 3 from J; bases not matched to a gene: 5. Looked up from germline, CDR1 is SEHNR and CDR2 is FQNEAQ (reference sequence). The CDR3 is 14 residues long. The CDR3 loop reads CASSSGRGHTEAFF. The CDR3 nucleotides read TGTGCCAGCAGCTCCGGAAGGGGGCACACTGAAGCTTTCTTT. The variable domain in full, completed from reference TRBV7-9 and TRBJ1-1, reads DTGVSQNPRHKITKRGQNVTFRCDPISEHNRLYWYRQTLGQGPEFLTYFQNEAQLEKSRLLSDRFSAERPKGSFSTLEIQRTEQGDSAMYLCASSSGRGHTEAFFGQGTRLTVV.

The genes are TRBV7-2 and TRBJ2-5; 7 bases match TRBD2. Unmatched junction bases numbered 7, after V lost 2 bases and J lost 4 bases. The CDR3 has 15 residues. From germline, CDR1 is SGHTA and CDR2 FQGNSA. The CDR3 spells CASSLPGRAGETQYF. The DNA of the CDR3 is TGTGCCAGCAGCTTACCGGGGAGGGCGGGAGAGACCCAGTACTTC. Looking up the rest from reference TRBV7-2 and TRBJ2-5 gives the full variable domain: GAGVSQSPSNKVTEKGKDVELRCDPISGHTALYWYRQSLGQGLEFLIYFQGNSAPDKSGLPSDRFSAERTGGSVSTLTIQRTQQEDSAVYLCASSLPGRAGETQYFGPGTRLLVL.

This clone was observed once. The chain links TRBV2 to TRBJ2-1; the D is unclear. CDR1 and CDR2 from the germline V gene are SNHLY and FYNNEI. The CDR3 runs to 14 residues. V was cut by 8 bases and J by 5 bases, with 16 bases left in between. The CDR3 region has the DNA TGTGCCAGCCGATTCAACTCGCCGAACAATGAGCAGTTCTTC. Amino acid sequence: CASRFNSPNNEQFF.

The CDR3 DNA is TGTGCCAGCAGCCTAGGACAGGGGGTTTCGGCTTTCTTT. The encoded protein is CASSLGQGVSAFF. J is TRBJ1-1 and V is TRBV7-2; 10 nucleotides align to TRBD1. The CDR3 runs to 13 residues. V was pared by 5 bases and J by 11 bases, with 8 bases of the junction left unmatched. Looked up from germline, CDR1 is SGHTA and CDR2 is FQGNSA.

The chain combines TRBV7-6 with TRBJ2-1; D is unclear. V lost 5 bases and J lost 6, with 17 bases in between. Germline V gives CDR1 SGHVS, CDR2 FNYEAQ. The CDR3 length is 15 residues. The CDR3 DNA reads TGTGCCAGCAGCCCCACCCTGAGTCCGGGCAATGAGCAGTTCTTC. Translated, it gives CASSPTLSPGNEQFF.

J is TRBJ2-3 and V is TRBV10-3, with 8 bases lining up with TRBD1. The CDR3 has 14 residues. The germline V gene has CDR1 ENHRY and CDR2 SYGVKD. Unmatched junction bases numbered 7, after V lost 5 bases and J lost 6 bases. DNA of the CDR3: TGTGCCATCAGTAATCAGGGGGCTCAGGATACGCAGTATTTT. Translated: CAISNQGAQDTQYF.

The chain uses TRBV7-8 and TRBJ2-1, with 13 bases fitting TRBD2. The ends lost 5 bases at V and 4 bases at J; junction bases unmatched: 5. The CDR3 length is 16 residues. Germline lookup yields CDR1 SGHVS and CDR2 FQNEAQ. CDR3 region: CASSPRLAGGYNEQFF. CDR3 bases: TGTGCCAGCAGCCCCCGACTAGCGGGAGGATACAATGAGCAGTTCTTC. The full variable domain, its missing parts supplied by reference TRBV7-8 and TRBJ2-1, is GAGVSQSPRYKVAKRGQDVALRCDPISGHVSLFWYQQALGQGPEFLTYFQNEAQLDKSGLPSDRFFAERPEGSVSTLKIQRTQQEDSAVYLCASSPRLAGGYNEQFFGPGTRLTVL.

In DNA form, the CDR3 reads TGTGCCAGCAGCCCTGGCTGGAGCACCGGGGAGCTGTTTTTT. It codes for CASSPGWSTGELFF. V usage is TRBV9 and J usage is TRBJ2-2; D not certain. The CDR3 runs 14 residues. Germline V lookup: CDR1 SGDLS, CDR2 YYNGEE. The V and J ends lost 4 bases and 4 bases respectively, with 11 bases between them.

The chain carries TRBV7-9 and TRBJ2-1; a weak D match, TRBD2 (6 bases). This CDR3 has 14 residues. Germline loops: CDR1 SEHNR, CDR2 FQNEAQ (reference sequence). The V gene lost 4 bases and the J gene lost 6 bases, with 13 bases spanning the gap. DNA of the CDR3: TGTGCCAGCAGCTCAGGAGGGGCACCCAATGAGCAGTTCTTC. Translation gives CASSSGGAPNEQFF. The full variable domain, completed using reference TRBV7-9 and TRBJ2-1, is DTGVSQNPRHKITKRGQNVTFRCDPISEHNRLYWYRQTLGQGPEFLTYFQNEAQLEKSRLLSDRFSAERPKGSFSTLEIQRTEQGDSAMYLCASSSGGAPNEQFFGPGTRLTVL.

The J gene is TRBJ2-5, the V gene TRBV2; D not certain. Germline values: CDR1 SNHLY, CDR2 FYNNEI. This CDR3 is built from 13 residues. Trimming stripped 7 bases from V and 2 bases from J, with 11 bases between. The CDR3 DNA reads as TGTGCCAGCACCCAGGAAGCTCAAGAGACCCAGTACTTC. Translated, it gives CASTQEAQETQYF.

The chain uses TRBV19 and TRBJ2-5, with TRBD1 matching over 10 bases. CDR1 LNHDA and CDR2 SQIVND come from the germline V gene (reference sequence). The trim removed 6 bases at V and 10 bases at J, leaving 5 bases unmatched. CDR3 size: 12 residues. This chain's CDR3 is CASRSDRGGQYF. CDR3 DNA: TGTGCCAGTAGATCGGACAGGGGGGGCCAGTACTTC. Drawing the rest from reference TRBV19 and TRBJ2-5, the complete variable domain is DGGITQSPKYLFRKEGQNVTLSCEQNLNHDAMYWYRQDPGQGLRLIYYSQIVNDFQKGDIAEGYSVSREKKESFPLTVTSAQKNPTAFYLCASRSDRGGQYFGPGTRLLVL.

The CDR3 coding sequence is TGTGCCATCAGTGAGTCGACAGGGGCAGACTATGGCTACACCTTC. It is translated as CAISESTGADYGYTF. The chain is built from TRBV10-3 and TRBJ1-2, with TRBD1 matching 8 bases. V was clipped by 0 bases and J by 3 bases; unmatched bases: 3. Germline V gene data show CDR1 as ENHRY and CDR2 as SYGVKD. The CDR3 totals 15 residues.

This chain connects TRBV5-4 to TRBJ2-7; D perhaps matches TRBD1 (6 bases). V was pared by 5 bases and J by 3 bases, with 12 bases between. Germline V gives CDR1 SGHNT, CDR2 YYREEE (reference sequence). This CDR3 contains 13 residues. The chain's CDR3 is CASSSDRYYEQYF. The CDR3 DNA reads TGTGCCAGCAGTTCCGACAGGTACTACGAGCAGTACTTC.

This sequence joins TRBV9 and TRBJ2-3; D is possibly TRBD2 (6 bases). V shed 0 bases and J shed 4 bases, with 12 bases lying between them. The germline CDR1 and CDR2 sequences are SGDLS and YYNGEE. This CDR3 has 15 residues. CDR3 sequence (DNA): TGTGCCAGCAGCGTAGAGGCGGGATTGGCAGATACGCAGTATTTT. Translated, it gives CASSVEAGLADTQYF.

CDR3 region: CASSQGQGRFNSPLHF. CDR3 nucleotide sequence: TGTGCCAGCAGCCAGGGACAGGGAAGGTTTAATTCACCCCTCCACTTT. This chain links TRBV14 with TRBJ1-6; the match to TRBD1 covers 9 bases. The CDR3 totals 16 residues. The V and J ends lost 3 bases and 6 bases, in that order; junction bases with no gene match: 6. The germline CDR1 and CDR2 sequences are SGHDN and FVKESK.

A word on this clone: At one boundary the junction diverges from the germline segment, which might be a read error. The rearrangement uses TRBV6-6 and TRBJ2-7; 10 positions agree with TRBD2. Germline V gene data show CDR1 as MNHNY and CDR2 as SVGAGI (reference sequence). This CDR3 spans 15 amino acids. In DNA, the CDR3 is TGTACCAGCAGTTCCCCTACTAGCGGGACGTACGAGCAGTACTTC. Translating gives CTSSSPTSGTYEQYF.

The CDR3 region has the DNA TGTGCCAGCAGCCCAACAGGGTCAGATACGCAGTATTTT. Its translation: CASSPTGSDTQYF. V usage is TRBV7-9 and J usage is TRBJ2-3; D might be TRBD1 (6 bases). This CDR3 spans 13 amino acids. V lost 5 bases, J lost 4 bases, and 10 bases lay in between. Germline V lookup: CDR1 SEHNR, CDR2 FQNEAQ (reference sequence).

This chain joins TRBV10-3 and TRBJ1-4; 7 bases match TRBD1. The CDR3 consists of 17 residues. From germline, CDR1 is ENHRY and CDR2 SYGVKD. The junction had 7 bases not matched to a gene; V was cut back by 0 bases and J by 3 bases. CDR3 region: CAISESEGGAANEKLFF. Here the CDR3 DNA reads TGTGCCATCAGTGAGTCTGAAGGGGGCGCTGCTAATGAAAAACTGTTTTTT.

The chain couples TRBV5-1 to TRBJ2-7; the match to TRBD2 covers 11 bases. This CDR3 comprises 14 residues. With V trimmed by 2 bases and J by 6 bases, 4 bases remained unmatched. Germline V CDR1 and CDR2: SGHRS, YFSETQ. DNA for the CDR3: TGCGCCAGCAGCTTCGACGGGACTAGCGGCGAGCAGTACTTC. Translating it yields CASSFDGTSGEQYF.

V usage is TRBV19 and J usage is TRBJ2-5; TRBD2 agrees at 8 bases. The CDR3 totals 15 residues. V was pared by 10 bases and J by 2 bases, with 12 bases of the junction left unmatched. Germline V lookup: CDR1 LNHDA, CDR2 SQIVND (reference sequence). The CDR3 spells CATSREGLAQETQYF. The CDR3, as DNA: TGTGCCACATCCCGGGAGGGACTCGCACAAGAGACCCAGTACTTC. Full variable domain (remainder filled in from reference TRBV19 and TRBJ2-5): DGGITQSPKYLFRKEGQNVTLSCEQNLNHDAMYWYRQDPGQGLRLIYYSQIVNDFQKGDIAEGYSVSREKKESFPLTVTSAQKNPTAFYLCATSREGLAQETQYFGPGTRLLVL.

This chain links TRBV30 with TRBJ2-5, with D possibly TRBD2 on 6 matching bases. This CDR3 region has 13 residues. V lost 0 bases, J lost 5 bases, and 10 bases lay in between. Per the germline V gene, CDR1 is GTSNPN and CDR2 is SVGIG (reference sequence). The CDR3 DNA reads as TGTGCCTGGAGTGTTAGGAGGGGTGAGACCCAGTACTTC. Amino acids: CAWSVRRGETQYF.

This chain connects TRBV10-3 to TRBJ2-2; possible D gene TRBD2, 5 bases. CDR1 is ENHRY and CDR2 is SYGVKD in the germline V gene. V gave up 6 bases and J gave up 2 bases, with 10 bases separating them. This CDR3 contains 14 residues. CDR3 loop: CAISPGFNTGELFF. CDR3 sequence (DNA): TGTGCCATCAGCCCGGGATTCAACACCGGGGAGCTGTTTTTT.

This clone was counted between two and nine times. As DNA, the CDR3 is TGTGCCTCGCGCCGACTAGCGGGGGGCACAGATACGCAGTATTTT. Its protein product is CASRRLAGGTDTQYF. The chain employs TRBV10-3 and TRBJ2-3; TRBD2 aligns across 12 bases. Per germline, CDR1 ENHRY and CDR2 SYGVKD. The CDR3 runs to 15 residues. The V and J ends lost 11 bases and 1 base, in that order; junction bases with no gene match: 7.